This T cell receptor (beta chain) was sequenced for a study of cytomegalovirus exposure and HLA in healthy donors. In the PCR, 60 Vbeta and 13 Jbeta primers were used. Some clones are missing from TCRdb's copy, which holds only in-frame ones; the method was immunoSEQ multiplex PCR. The sample has around 120,000 clones, about three quarters seen once. The sequence derives from a man in his 60s in good health and CMV-seropositive. Sequencing used PBMCs.

CDR3: CASSPGRNEKLFF. In DNA, the CDR3 is TGCGCCAGCAGCCCTGGGAGGAATGAAAAACTGTTTTTT. The V and J genes are TRBV5-1 and TRBJ1-4, with D unclear. Germline CDR1 SGHRS, CDR2 YFSETQ. V dropped 4 bases and J dropped 5 bases, with 9 bases sitting between them. The CDR3 extends over 13 amino acids.